Below are 24 T cell receptor beta chains sequenced from a single sample in a study of shared clonotypes between healthy human individuals. Using immunoSEQ multiplex PCR, the repertoire was profiled, and TCRdb retains in-frame clones only, with some absent. Of about 110,000 clones listed, 68% were seen once; the top ten hold approximately 25%. Sequenced: memory CD8+ T cells sorted from blood. As for subset: CD45RO+ cells pooled with CCR7-negative TemRA cells. All receptors derive from a woman aged 25 to 39 in good health.

The rearrangement joins TRBV19 to TRBJ1-4; no reliable D call. The CDR3 covers 11 residues. V was clipped by 4 bases and J by 3 bases, with 0 bases between them. The germline CDR1 and CDR2 sequences are LNHDA and SQIVND (reference sequence). CDR3: CASSTNEKLFF. Written as DNA, the CDR3 is TGTGCCAGTAGTACTAATGAAAAACTGTTTTTT.

The chain uses TRBV6-6 and TRBJ1-4; no clear D. The CDR3 covers 15 residues. The germline gives CDR1 MNHNY, CDR2 SVGAGI (reference sequence). With 6 bases removed from V and 5 bases from J, the gap between germline ends came to 16 bases. CDR3 in DNA: TGTGCCAGCAGGGCAGCCGGGATATTAAATGAAAAACTGTTTTTT. It is translated as CASRAAGILNEKLFF.

The chain employs TRBV25-1 and TRBJ2-1, with TRBD1 matching over 7 bases. The CDR3 spans 17 residues. CDR1 is MGHDK, CDR2 SYGVNS, per germline. Trimming removed 1 base from V and 2 bases from J; junction bases left unmatched: 8. CDR3 nucleotides: TGTGCCAGCAGTGAATGGAAAGACAGGGACACCTACAATGAGCAGTTCTTC. Protein sequence: CASSEWKDRDTYNEQFF. Full variable domain (missing parts from reference TRBV25-1 and TRBJ2-1): EADIYQTPRYLVIGTGKKITLECSQTMGHDKMYWYQQDPGMELHLIHYSYGVNSTEKGDLSSESTVSRIRTEHFPLTLESARPSHTSQYLCASSEWKDRDTYNEQFFGPGTRLTVL.

The V and J genes are TRBV5-1 and TRBJ1-1, with D unresolved. Germline assignment: CDR1 SGHRS and CDR2 YFSETQ. V shed 2 bases and J shed 2 bases, with 7 bases lying between them. The CDR3 covers 13 residues. CDR3 sequence: CASSLSQNTEAFF. DNA of the CDR3: TGCGCCAGCAGCTTATCGCAAAACACTGAAGCTTTCTTT.

This rearrangement joins TRBV2 to TRBJ2-1, with TRBD2 matching 9 bases. The CDR3 spans 15 residues. V dropped 4 bases and J dropped 5; count of bases not matched to a gene: 6. CDR1 and CDR2 from the germline V gene are SNHLY and FYNNEI. The CDR3 bases are TGTGCCAGCAGTGTGGGGACTAGCCGGCACAATGAGCAGTTCTTC. This gives the protein CASSVGTSRHNEQFF. Full variable domain (outside the CDR3, taken from reference TRBV2 and TRBJ2-1): EPEVTQTPSHQVTQMGQEVILRCVPISNHLYFYWYRQILGQKVEFLVSFYNNEISEKSEIFDDQFSVERPDGSNFTLKIRSTKLEDSAMYFCASSVGTSRHNEQFFGPGTRLTVL.

The chain links TRBV7-9 to TRBJ1-2, with 7 bases fitting TRBD1. The CDR3 has 14 amino acids. With V trimmed by 3 bases and J by 12 bases, 13 bases remained unmatched. The germline gives CDR1 SEHNR, CDR2 FQNEAQ (reference sequence). Here the CDR3 DNA reads TGTGCCAGCAGCTTTGGGAACAGGGGTTATCCAAACACCTTC. This codes for CASSFGNRGYPNTF.

This clone appeared a few times. The V call is TRBV10-2, the J call TRBJ2-2, with 12 nucleotides matching TRBD2. The germline CDR1 and CDR2 sequences are WSHSY and SAAADI. This CDR3 is built from 14 residues. V trimming: 6 bases; J trimming: 5 bases; junction bases outside the gene matches: 1. CDR3 sequence (DNA): TGCGCCAGCAGGACTAGCGGGGGAACCGGGGAGCTGTTTTTT. Translated: CASRTSGGTGELFF.

This chain links TRBV27 with TRBJ2-7, with TRBD1 identical over 8 bases. V gave up 1 base and J gave up 5 bases; unmatched junction bases: 7. Per the germline V gene, CDR1 is MNHEY and CDR2 is SMNVEV (reference sequence). The CDR3 covers 15 residues. CDR3 loop: CASSLFYGQGHEQYF. The CDR3 nucleotides are TGTGCCAGCAGTTTATTCTACGGACAGGGCCACGAGCAGTACTTC.

In the case of this clone: The final CDR3 position lacks the conserved phenylalanine or tryptophan, pointing to a likely read error. The chain employs TRBV6-6 and TRBJ2-7; TRBD1 agrees at 8 bases. V was clipped by 8 bases and J by 7 bases; unmatched bases: 7. Germline V gene lookup returns CDR1 MNHNY and CDR2 SVGAGI (reference sequence). The CDR3 loop spans 12 amino acids. The CDR3 DNA is TGTGCCAGCTGGACAGGGCTAGGAGAGCAGTACTTA. Translation gives CASWTGLGEQYL.

The CDR3 here is CATSRGDSSGANVLTF. CDR3 DNA: TGTGCCACCAGCAGAGGCGACAGCTCTGGGGCCAACGTCCTGACTTTC. The rearrangement links TRBV15 to TRBJ2-6, with TRBD1 as a possible D gene (5 bases). The CDR3 length is 16 residues. Germline V gene lookup returns CDR1 LNHNV and CDR2 YYDKDF (reference sequence). Trimming removed 1 base at V and 0 bases at J, with 7 bases between.

The chain links TRBV7-2 to TRBJ2-7; D is possibly TRBD2 (6 bases). The CDR3 runs to 14 residues. V was pared by 10 bases and J by 2 bases, with 18 bases between. CDR1 and CDR2 from the germline V gene are SGHTA and FQGNSA. The CDR3 bases are TGTGCCACCCGGGCCGTGGGGGGACCCTACGAGCAGTACTTC. Amino acid sequence: CATRAVGGPYEQYF.

Ten or more counts support this clone. The rearrangement joins TRBV29-1 to TRBJ2-1; D gene unclear. In germline, CDR1 is SQVTM, CDR2 ANQGSEA. CDR3 length equals 8 residues. Trimming stripped 0 bases from V and 12 bases from J, with 0 bases between. In DNA, the CDR3 is TGCAGCGTTGAAGAGCAGTTCTTC. It encodes CSVEEQFF.

This clone was counted at least ten times. The chain recombines TRBV29-1 with TRBJ2-7; D is ambiguous. Per germline, CDR1 SQVTM and CDR2 ANQGSEA. Trimming pared 0 bases from V and 2 bases from J, leaving 8 bases between. The CDR3 extends over 13 amino acids. The CDR3, as DNA: TGCAGCGTTGAAGACGCCGAGGCCTACGAGCAGTACTTC. As protein: CSVEDAEAYEQYF.

The chain carries TRBV4-2 and TRBJ2-5; 8 nucleotides agree with TRBD2. This CDR3 comprises 17 residues. The V gene end was trimmed by 0 bases and the J gene end by 2 bases; junction bases not matched to a gene: 8. The germline V gene encodes CDR1 LGHNA and CDR2 YNFKEQ. The CDR3 coding sequence is TGTGCCAGCAGCCAAGATTCAGCGGGAGTCTCTCAAGAGACCCAGTACTTC. Protein sequence: CASSQDSAGVSQETQYF.

This clone was detected many times. The chain recombines TRBV30 with TRBJ2-2; D is uncertain. There are 16 residues in the CDR3. CDR1 GTSNPN and CDR2 SVGIG come from the germline V gene (reference sequence). V was pared by 2 bases and J by 4 bases, with 17 bases between. The DNA for the CDR3 is TGTGCCTGGAGTTCCCCGGTCACACCCGGCACCGGGGAGCTGTTTTTT. This sequence encodes CAWSSPVTPGTGELFF.

The sample holds many counts of this clone. J is TRBJ2-3 and V is TRBV6-4, with 9 bases lining up with TRBD2. Germline V gives CDR1 MRHNA, CDR2 SNTAGT. Germline trimming cut 3 bases from V and 8 bases from J; bases unmatched to any gene: 6. This CDR3 has 14 residues. CDR3 sequence: CASSEREGLFTQYF. The CDR3, as DNA: TGTGCCAGCAGTGAGCGGGAGGGCCTTTTTACGCAGTATTTT.

This clone occurred many times. The rearrangement uses TRBV7-9 and TRBJ1-1, with D possibly matching TRBD1 (6 bases). The CDR3 extends over 14 amino acids. In germline, CDR1 is SEHNR, CDR2 FQNEAQ (reference sequence). Trimming took off 5 bases at V and 1 base at J, with 11 bases between the two ends. The CDR3: CASSEGQTNTEAFF. CDR3 coding DNA: TGTGCCAGCAGCGAGGGACAAACGAACACTGAAGCTTTCTTT. Full variable domain (missing parts from reference TRBV7-9 and TRBJ1-1): DTGVSQNPRHKITKRGQNVTFRCDPISEHNRLYWYRQTLGQGPEFLTYFQNEAQLEKSRLLSDRFSAERPKGSFSTLEIQRTEQGDSAMYLCASSEGQTNTEAFFGQGTRLTVV.

This chain joins TRBV6-6 and TRBJ1-5, with 10 bases lining up with TRBD1. Germline V gene data show CDR1 as MNHNY and CDR2 as SVGAGI (reference sequence). This CDR3 has 15 amino acids. J gave up 4 bases and V 4 bases, and 4 bases lay outside the gene matches. CDR3 loop: CASSFGQGGNQPQHF. The CDR3 coding sequence is TGTGCCAGCAGTTTCGGACAGGGGGGGAATCAGCCCCAGCATTTT.

This clone appeared many times. The chain has TRBV29-1 and TRBJ1-1; D unclear. Trimming left V 3 bases short and J 4 bases short, with 12 bases between. CDR1 is SQVTM, CDR2 ANQGSEA, per germline. This CDR3 is 13 amino acids long. The CDR3 DNA follows: TGCAGCGTTGAGCGAGAGGCGGGCACTGAAGCTTTCTTT. Translated, it gives CSVEREAGTEAFF.

This clone is medium-sized by share. The sample has other DNA sequences that encode this CDR3 too. V gene TRBV2 combines with J gene TRBJ1-1; D is ambiguous. From germline, CDR1 is SNHLY and CDR2 FYNNEI. The CDR3 covers 10 residues. The V gene lost 4 bases and the J gene lost 7 bases, with 4 bases spanning the gap. CDR3 in amino acids: CASSVGEAFF. CDR3 nucleotides: TGTGCCAGCAGTGTCGGTGAAGCTTTCTTT.

This rearrangement joins TRBV7-9 to TRBJ2-7; D is unresolved. The ends were cut back, 1 base at V and 7 bases at J, with 17 bases in the middle. The length of the CDR3 is 15 residues. Looked up from germline, CDR1 is SEHNR and CDR2 is FQNEAQ (reference sequence). The CDR3 sequence is CASSLVGVRPDEQYF. In DNA, the CDR3 is TGTGCCAGCAGCTTAGTTGGGGTACGCCCGGATGAGCAGTACTTC.

This rearrangement joins TRBV5-4 to TRBJ2-4; perhaps TRBD1 as D (6 bases). This CDR3 spans 14 amino acids. Between the trimmed V and J ends, which lost 4 bases and 8 bases, there was a span of 16 bases. Germline loops: CDR1 SGHNT, CDR2 YYREEE (reference sequence). This CDR3 is CASSMQTNRDIQYF. CDR3 nucleotide sequence: TGTGCCAGCAGCATGCAAACTAACAGGGACATTCAGTACTTC.

This chain joins TRBV5-1 and TRBJ1-3; no reliable D call. Germline V gene lookup returns CDR1 SGHRS and CDR2 YFSETQ. V was clipped by 0 bases and J by 0 bases, with 7 bases between them. This CDR3 is 15 amino acids long. The CDR3, as DNA: TGCGCCAGCAGCTTGGAACGGGCCTCTGGAAACACCATATATTTT. It is translated as CASSLERASGNTIYF.

The J gene is TRBJ2-7, the V gene TRBV10-3; 9 nucleotides align to TRBD1. Germline V gene data show CDR1 as ENHRY and CDR2 as SYGVKD. The V gene end was trimmed by 2 bases and the J gene end by 5 bases; junction bases not matched to a gene: 10. The CDR3 loop spans 16 amino acids. Here the CDR3 DNA reads TGTGCCATCAGTGAGCCCGGGACAGGGAAGGAGGACGAGCAGTACTTC. Its protein is CAISEPGTGKEDEQYF.